The clone carrying this TCR beta chain was picked up many times. Its target is unknown. This specimen belongs to a study of HIV-infected patients and healthy controls. Study-wide results and limits: MAIT alpha-chain CDR3s were frequent in healthy controls, depleted in HIV+. HIV-infected patients shared fewer CDR3 sequences between individuals than healthy controls.

cDNA was made from about 500 ng RNA using alpha and beta constant primers. Using multiplexing indices, alpha and beta chain libraries were generated apart by chain-specific third strand synthesis. From the 5' RACE reads, TCRdb called clonotypes with MiXCR, one entry per CDR3 protein. The table lists fewer than 6,500 distinct CDR3 sequences, approximately 22% of them singletons, with around 25% in the top ten. The repertoire came from unfractionated whole blood and reflected all unsorted peripheral T cells. Germline CDR1 MNHNS, CDR2 SASEGT. Trimming shortened V by 7 bases and J by 2 bases, and 17 bases separated the two germline ends. The CDR3 totals 15 residues.

The TCR was taken from an adult with HIV infection. The chain uses TRBV6-1 and TRBJ1-1; D not certain. This material consisted of blood, taken before antiretroviral therapy. The CDR3 DNA is TGTGCCAGCAAACTCCAACAGAGTTCCAACACTGAAGCTTTCTTT. It yields the protein CASKLQQSSNTEAFF.